The rows below give T cell receptor beta chains drawn from one sample of a study of post-analysis software for immune sequencing data. Using its own MiXCR run on the PCR reads, TCRdb lists one record per CDR3 protein. The table lists 650,000 to 850,000 distinct CDR3 sequences, under 60% of them singletons. What was sequenced was blood. Every receptor here comes from a girl under 18 with multiple sclerosis. Each CDR3 is given with its conserved first and last residue. The order of the fields is V gene, J gene, CDR3 protein.

TRBV7-6,TRBJ2-1,CASSSAGVHEQFF
TRBV20-1,TRBJ2-2,CSARGGNTGELFF
TRBV6-2/TRBV6-3,TRBJ2-1,CASSYLETSGLYNEQFF
TRBV10-3,TRBJ2-4,CAISELRSTEREGKNIQYF
TRBV24-1,TRBJ2-3,CATSDPDRAADTQYF
TRBV12-3/TRBV12-4,TRBJ1-1,CASSLGKAVGAFF
TRBV20-1,.,CSARDRRADMGKTQYF
TRBV12-3/TRBV12-4,TRBJ2-7,CASTLGLAADYEQYF
TRBV7-2,TRBJ2-5,CASNHEGRPIDEQYF
TRBV28,.,CASSTGLAGIYEQYF
TRBV28,.,CASTPVDRAYEQYF
TRBV6-5,TRBJ2-4,CASSSPRQKSGEQYF
TRBV20-1,TRBJ2-7,CSAKRLAGNYEQYF
TRBV4-1,TRBJ2-1,CASSQDPGGSSYNEQFF
TRBV20-1,TRBJ2-3,CSARGPVWDRETDTQYF